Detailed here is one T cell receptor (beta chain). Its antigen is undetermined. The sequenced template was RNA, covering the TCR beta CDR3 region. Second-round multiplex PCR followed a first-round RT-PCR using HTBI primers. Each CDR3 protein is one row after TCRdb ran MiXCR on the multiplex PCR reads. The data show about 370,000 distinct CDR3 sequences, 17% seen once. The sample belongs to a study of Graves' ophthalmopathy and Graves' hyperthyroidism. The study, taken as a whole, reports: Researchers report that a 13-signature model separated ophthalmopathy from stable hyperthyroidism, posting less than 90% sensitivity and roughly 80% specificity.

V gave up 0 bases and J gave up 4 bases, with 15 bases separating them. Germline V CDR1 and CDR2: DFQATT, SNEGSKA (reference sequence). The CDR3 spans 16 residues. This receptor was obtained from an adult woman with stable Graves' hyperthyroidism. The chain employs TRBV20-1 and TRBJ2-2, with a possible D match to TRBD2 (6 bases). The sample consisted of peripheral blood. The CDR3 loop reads CSARDSRQGGTGELFF. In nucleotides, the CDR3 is TGCAGTGCTAGAGATTCGAGGCAGGGAGGCACCGGGGAGCTGTTTTTT.